Reported below is one TCR beta chain. Antigen: not known. These data belong to a study of CD8 T cells in ankylosing spondylitis. Preparation of TCR beta libraries was done by quantitative 5'-RACE with molecular barcodes. Via MiXCR, TCRdb re-called the 5' RACE reads, giving one row per CDR3 protein. The table has roughly 440,000 distinct CDR3 sequences, approximately 17% seen once. Study-level results: Clones linked to the disease showed a CD8+ phenotype. They occurred at relatively low frequencies in peripheral blood. A motif in TCR beta, a set of seven to nine highly homologous variants, appeared characteristic of ankylosing spondylitis blood. Certain motif variants had earlier appeared in reactive arthritis synovial fluid and blood. There was reportedly significant enrichment of clones that were disease-linked in matched ankylosing spondylitis synovial fluid.

The CDR3 spans 16 residues. Germline-derived CDR1 and CDR2 are LNHNV and YYDKDF (reference sequence). J was trimmed by 3 bases and V by 0 bases; bases with no gene match: 6. The sequence came from a male donor with ankylosing spondylitis. The chain couples TRBV15 to TRBJ1-2; 8 bases fit TRBD1. Input material: blood, either unsorted or a sorted T cell fraction (not recorded which). The CDR3 is CATSRDGRGLDYGYTF. Written as DNA, the CDR3 is TGTGCCACCAGCAGAGATGGCAGGGGGCTAGACTATGGCTACACCTTC.